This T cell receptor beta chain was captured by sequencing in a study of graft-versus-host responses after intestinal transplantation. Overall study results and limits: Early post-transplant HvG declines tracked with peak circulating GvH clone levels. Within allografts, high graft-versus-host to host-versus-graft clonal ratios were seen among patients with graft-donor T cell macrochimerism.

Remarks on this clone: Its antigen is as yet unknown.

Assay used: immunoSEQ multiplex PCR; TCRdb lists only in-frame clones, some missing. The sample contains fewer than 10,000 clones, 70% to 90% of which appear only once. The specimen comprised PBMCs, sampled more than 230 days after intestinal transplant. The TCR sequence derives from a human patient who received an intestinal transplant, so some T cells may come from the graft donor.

The CDR3: CASSPSEGARLHEQYF. CDR3 sequence (DNA): TGTGCCAGCTCACCAAGTGAGGGTGCGAGGTTACACGAGCAGTACTTC. The rearrangement joins TRBV18 to TRBJ2-7; possible D gene TRBD2, 5 bases. The CDR3 has 16 amino acids. CDR1 and CDR2 from the germline V gene are KGHSH and LQKENI. The V and J ends lost 2 bases and 5 bases respectively, with 19 bases between them.